The 16 T cell receptor beta chains presented below share a single source sample, sequenced in a study of T cell repertoires in cytomegalovirus infection. TCRdb called the reads again in MiXCR, with one record for every CDR3 protein. The sample yields fewer than 150,000 distinct CDR3 sequences, under 35% seen once. These receptors' targets are unknown. The sample here was CD8+ T cells from cultured PBMCs, taken from culture after CMV antigen stimulation. Every receptor here comes from a human donor in good health (CMV status not recorded). Some clones in this sample may be carry-over from other donors' samples.

This clonotype occurred a few times. The genes are TRBV7-9 and TRBJ2-3; D gene unclear. The V gene lost 5 bases and the J gene lost 6 bases, with 9 bases spanning the gap. The germline CDR1 and CDR2 sequences are SEHNR and FQNEAQ (reference sequence). CDR3 length equals 12 residues. The CDR3 spells CASSLYLDTQYF. CDR3 nucleotide sequence: TGTGCCAGCAGCCTATATCTGGATACGCAGTATTTT.

The gene calls are TRBV5-5 and TRBJ2-7, with 11 bases lining up with TRBD1. Per the germline V gene, CDR1 is SGHKS and CDR2 is YYEKEE (reference sequence). V lost 0 bases, J lost 5 bases, and 4 bases stayed unmatched. The CDR3 runs to 15 residues. In nucleotides, the CDR3 is TGTGCCAGCAGCTTGGAGGACAGGGGGCTCCACGAGCAGTACTTC. Protein sequence: CASSLEDRGLHEQYF. The full variable domain, its missing parts supplied by reference TRBV5-5 and TRBJ2-7, is DAGVTQSPTHLIKTRGQQVTLRCSPISGHKSVSWYQQVLGQGPQFIFQYYEKEERGRGNFPDRFSARQFPNYSSELNVNALLLGDSALYLCASSLEDRGLHEQYFGPGTRLTVT.

This clonotype has just a few counts. J is TRBJ2-3 and V is TRBV7-9; D could derive from TRBD1 or TRBD2 (5 bases each). The CDR3 extends over 13 amino acids. The V gene lost 5 bases and the J gene lost 4 bases, with 10 bases spanning the gap. Germline V lookup: CDR1 SEHNR, CDR2 FQNEAQ (reference sequence). The CDR3 here is CASSPRGPDTQYF. The CDR3 nucleotides are TGTGCCAGCAGCCCGAGGGGCCCAGATACGCAGTATTTT.

The count of this clonotype is one. This may stem from a read error, because a much larger clone lies one nucleotide away. The chain is built from TRBV7-6 and TRBJ2-7, with 11 nucleotides matching TRBD1. The CDR3 has 15 amino acids. Germline-derived CDR1 and CDR2 are SGHVS and FNYEAQ. Losses at the gene ends were 4 bases for V and 6 bases for J; bases not matched to a gene: 8. The CDR3 nucleotides are TGTGCCAGCAGCTCACCCGGGACAGGGGGAGGCGAGCAGTACTTC. It specifies CASSSPGTGGGEQYF.

This sequence joins TRBV2 and TRBJ1-1; D is ambiguous. Trimming removed 9 bases from V and 0 bases from J, with 11 bases in between. CDR3 length: 13 residues. The germline V gene has CDR1 SNHLY and CDR2 FYNNEI. In DNA, the CDR3 is TGTGCCAGTGGTAAAGGACTGAACACTGAAGCTTTCTTT. Its translation is CASGKGLNTEAFF.

This chain links TRBV7-6 with TRBJ1-4; possible D gene TRBD1, 6 bases. The CDR3 contains 17 residues. Deletions cut 5 bases from V and 4 bases from J, with 20 bases between. Germline V gene data show CDR1 as SGHVS and CDR2 as FNYEAQ. The CDR3 spells CASSPRRGGSLNEKLFF. The CDR3 nucleotides are TGTGCCAGCAGCCCGAGAAGGGGGGGAAGCCTTAATGAAAAACTGTTTTTT.

This clonotype was found a few times. The gene calls are TRBV27 and TRBJ2-5; 7 bases are a match to TRBD1. Germline CDR1 MNHEY, CDR2 SMNVEV (reference sequence). V lost 8 bases and J lost 5; bases outside the gene matches: 17. The CDR3 totals 16 residues. This chain's CDR3 is CASSFRMGDRAETQYF. In nucleotides, the CDR3 is TGTGCCAGCTCCTTTAGGATGGGCGACAGGGCGGAGACCCAGTACTTC.

The sample holds a few counts of this clonotype. The rearrangement links TRBV4-1 to TRBJ2-2; no clear D. The V end lost 0 bases, the J end lost 4 bases, and 6 bases lay between the germline ends. Per germline, CDR1 MGHRA and CDR2 YSYEKL. CDR3 length: 14 residues. The CDR3 DNA follows: TGCGCCAGCAGCCAAGAAGTGTCCACCGGGGAGCTGTTTTTT. It translates to CASSQEVSTGELFF.

This clonotype was observed many times. The chain couples TRBV2 to TRBJ2-4; 7 positions agree with TRBD1. The V gene's germline CDR1 is SNHLY and CDR2 FYNNEI. The ends lost 4 bases at V and 10 bases at J; junction bases unmatched: 13. This CDR3 comprises 15 residues. CDR3 in DNA: TGTGCCAGCAGTGGGACGACAGGGTATGGGATGATTCAGTACTTC. Residues: CASSGTTGYGMIQYF. Together with reference TRBV2 and TRBJ2-4, the CDR3 gives the full variable domain: EPEVTQTPSHQVTQMGQEVILRCVPISNHLYFYWYRQILGQKVEFLVSFYNNEISEKSEIFDDQFSVERPDGSNFTLKIRSTKLEDSAMYFCASSGTTGYGMIQYFGAGTRLSVL.

A few counts support this clonotype. V usage is TRBV7-9 and J usage is TRBJ2-3; TRBD2 might be the D (5 bases). Germline loops: CDR1 SEHNR, CDR2 FQNEAQ (reference sequence). V lost 4 bases and J lost 5, with 16 bases in between. The CDR3 totals 15 residues. The CDR3 nucleotides read TGTGCCAGCAGCTCGCCGGCGGGTGGGCAAGATACGCAGTATTTT. Encoded protein: CASSSPAGGQDTQYF. Supplemented by reference TRBV7-9 and TRBJ2-3, the full variable domain reads DTGVSQNPRHKITKRGQNVTFRCDPISEHNRLYWYRQTLGQGPEFLTYFQNEAQLEKSRLLSDRFSAERPKGSFSTLEIQRTEQGDSAMYLCASSSPAGGQDTQYFGPGTRLTVL.

This chain connects TRBV12-3 or TRBV12-4 to TRBJ2-1, with 8 bases aligning to TRBD1. V shed 8 bases and J 0 bases; nucleotides not matched to a gene: 9. This CDR3 is built from 16 residues. CDR3 residues: CASLKRGTGSYNEQFF. Here the CDR3 DNA reads TGTGCCAGCCTAAAGAGGGGGACAGGCTCCTACAATGAGCAGTTCTTC.

This clonotype was counted only a few times. V gene TRBV27 combines with J gene TRBJ2-7; D tentatively fits TRBD1 or TRBD2 (5 bases each). The length of the CDR3 is 14 residues. Germline values: CDR1 MNHEY, CDR2 SMNVEV (reference sequence). Trimming took off 5 bases at V and 7 bases at J, with 18 bases between the two ends. In nucleotides, the CDR3 is TGTGCCAGCAGTACTGGACAACAATCGGGGGAGCAGTACTTC. Protein product: CASSTGQQSGEQYF.

This clonotype appeared a few times. The rearrangement joins TRBV7-3 to TRBJ2-6, with TRBD1 matching over 10 bases. The V gene's germline CDR1 is SGHTA and CDR2 FQGTGA. Unmatched junction bases numbered 12, after V lost 5 bases and J lost 2 bases. The length of the CDR3 is 19 residues. CDR3 protein: CASSTWARDRGPGANVLTF. CDR3 DNA: TGTGCCAGCAGCACTTGGGCCCGGGACAGGGGCCCTGGGGCCAACGTCCTGACTTTC.

The chain joins TRBV5-6 to TRBJ1-2; D is perhaps TRBD1 (6 bases). The CDR3 sequence is 18 residues long. The V end lost 3 bases, the J end lost 4 bases, and 25 bases lay between the germline ends. Germline V lookup: CDR1 SGHDT, CDR2 YYEEEE. CDR3 DNA sequence: TGTGCCAGCAGCTATTGGTTGGGCAGGGGTGAAAGGAGCTATGGCTACACCTTC. This translates into CASSYWLGRGERSYGYTF.

The chain joins TRBV5-1 to TRBJ1-2; D is perhaps TRBD1 (6 bases). The CDR3 runs 16 residues. From germline, CDR1 is SGHRS and CDR2 YFSETQ. V lost 1 base and J lost 0, with 13 bases in between. The CDR3 DNA follows: TGCGCCAGCAGCTTGTCAGGGACACTTACTAACTATGGCTACACCTTC. As protein: CASSLSGTLTNYGYTF. Together with reference TRBV5-1 and TRBJ1-2, the CDR3 gives the full variable domain: KAGVTQTPRYLIKTRGQQVTLSCSPISGHRSVSWYQQTPGQGLQFLFEYFSETQRNKGNFPGRFSGRQFSNSRSEMNVSTLELGDSALYLCASSLSGTLTNYGYTFGSGTRLTVV.

This chain's CDR3 is CASRAGTSREQYF. CDR3 DNA sequence: TGTGCCAGCAGAGCCGGCACCAGCCGCGAGCAGTACTTC. V is TRBV7-3 and J is TRBJ2-7; D is unresolved. The CDR3 has 13 amino acids. The ends were cut back, 6 bases at V and 6 bases at J, with 15 bases in the middle. Germline assignment: CDR1 SGHTA and CDR2 FQGTGA.